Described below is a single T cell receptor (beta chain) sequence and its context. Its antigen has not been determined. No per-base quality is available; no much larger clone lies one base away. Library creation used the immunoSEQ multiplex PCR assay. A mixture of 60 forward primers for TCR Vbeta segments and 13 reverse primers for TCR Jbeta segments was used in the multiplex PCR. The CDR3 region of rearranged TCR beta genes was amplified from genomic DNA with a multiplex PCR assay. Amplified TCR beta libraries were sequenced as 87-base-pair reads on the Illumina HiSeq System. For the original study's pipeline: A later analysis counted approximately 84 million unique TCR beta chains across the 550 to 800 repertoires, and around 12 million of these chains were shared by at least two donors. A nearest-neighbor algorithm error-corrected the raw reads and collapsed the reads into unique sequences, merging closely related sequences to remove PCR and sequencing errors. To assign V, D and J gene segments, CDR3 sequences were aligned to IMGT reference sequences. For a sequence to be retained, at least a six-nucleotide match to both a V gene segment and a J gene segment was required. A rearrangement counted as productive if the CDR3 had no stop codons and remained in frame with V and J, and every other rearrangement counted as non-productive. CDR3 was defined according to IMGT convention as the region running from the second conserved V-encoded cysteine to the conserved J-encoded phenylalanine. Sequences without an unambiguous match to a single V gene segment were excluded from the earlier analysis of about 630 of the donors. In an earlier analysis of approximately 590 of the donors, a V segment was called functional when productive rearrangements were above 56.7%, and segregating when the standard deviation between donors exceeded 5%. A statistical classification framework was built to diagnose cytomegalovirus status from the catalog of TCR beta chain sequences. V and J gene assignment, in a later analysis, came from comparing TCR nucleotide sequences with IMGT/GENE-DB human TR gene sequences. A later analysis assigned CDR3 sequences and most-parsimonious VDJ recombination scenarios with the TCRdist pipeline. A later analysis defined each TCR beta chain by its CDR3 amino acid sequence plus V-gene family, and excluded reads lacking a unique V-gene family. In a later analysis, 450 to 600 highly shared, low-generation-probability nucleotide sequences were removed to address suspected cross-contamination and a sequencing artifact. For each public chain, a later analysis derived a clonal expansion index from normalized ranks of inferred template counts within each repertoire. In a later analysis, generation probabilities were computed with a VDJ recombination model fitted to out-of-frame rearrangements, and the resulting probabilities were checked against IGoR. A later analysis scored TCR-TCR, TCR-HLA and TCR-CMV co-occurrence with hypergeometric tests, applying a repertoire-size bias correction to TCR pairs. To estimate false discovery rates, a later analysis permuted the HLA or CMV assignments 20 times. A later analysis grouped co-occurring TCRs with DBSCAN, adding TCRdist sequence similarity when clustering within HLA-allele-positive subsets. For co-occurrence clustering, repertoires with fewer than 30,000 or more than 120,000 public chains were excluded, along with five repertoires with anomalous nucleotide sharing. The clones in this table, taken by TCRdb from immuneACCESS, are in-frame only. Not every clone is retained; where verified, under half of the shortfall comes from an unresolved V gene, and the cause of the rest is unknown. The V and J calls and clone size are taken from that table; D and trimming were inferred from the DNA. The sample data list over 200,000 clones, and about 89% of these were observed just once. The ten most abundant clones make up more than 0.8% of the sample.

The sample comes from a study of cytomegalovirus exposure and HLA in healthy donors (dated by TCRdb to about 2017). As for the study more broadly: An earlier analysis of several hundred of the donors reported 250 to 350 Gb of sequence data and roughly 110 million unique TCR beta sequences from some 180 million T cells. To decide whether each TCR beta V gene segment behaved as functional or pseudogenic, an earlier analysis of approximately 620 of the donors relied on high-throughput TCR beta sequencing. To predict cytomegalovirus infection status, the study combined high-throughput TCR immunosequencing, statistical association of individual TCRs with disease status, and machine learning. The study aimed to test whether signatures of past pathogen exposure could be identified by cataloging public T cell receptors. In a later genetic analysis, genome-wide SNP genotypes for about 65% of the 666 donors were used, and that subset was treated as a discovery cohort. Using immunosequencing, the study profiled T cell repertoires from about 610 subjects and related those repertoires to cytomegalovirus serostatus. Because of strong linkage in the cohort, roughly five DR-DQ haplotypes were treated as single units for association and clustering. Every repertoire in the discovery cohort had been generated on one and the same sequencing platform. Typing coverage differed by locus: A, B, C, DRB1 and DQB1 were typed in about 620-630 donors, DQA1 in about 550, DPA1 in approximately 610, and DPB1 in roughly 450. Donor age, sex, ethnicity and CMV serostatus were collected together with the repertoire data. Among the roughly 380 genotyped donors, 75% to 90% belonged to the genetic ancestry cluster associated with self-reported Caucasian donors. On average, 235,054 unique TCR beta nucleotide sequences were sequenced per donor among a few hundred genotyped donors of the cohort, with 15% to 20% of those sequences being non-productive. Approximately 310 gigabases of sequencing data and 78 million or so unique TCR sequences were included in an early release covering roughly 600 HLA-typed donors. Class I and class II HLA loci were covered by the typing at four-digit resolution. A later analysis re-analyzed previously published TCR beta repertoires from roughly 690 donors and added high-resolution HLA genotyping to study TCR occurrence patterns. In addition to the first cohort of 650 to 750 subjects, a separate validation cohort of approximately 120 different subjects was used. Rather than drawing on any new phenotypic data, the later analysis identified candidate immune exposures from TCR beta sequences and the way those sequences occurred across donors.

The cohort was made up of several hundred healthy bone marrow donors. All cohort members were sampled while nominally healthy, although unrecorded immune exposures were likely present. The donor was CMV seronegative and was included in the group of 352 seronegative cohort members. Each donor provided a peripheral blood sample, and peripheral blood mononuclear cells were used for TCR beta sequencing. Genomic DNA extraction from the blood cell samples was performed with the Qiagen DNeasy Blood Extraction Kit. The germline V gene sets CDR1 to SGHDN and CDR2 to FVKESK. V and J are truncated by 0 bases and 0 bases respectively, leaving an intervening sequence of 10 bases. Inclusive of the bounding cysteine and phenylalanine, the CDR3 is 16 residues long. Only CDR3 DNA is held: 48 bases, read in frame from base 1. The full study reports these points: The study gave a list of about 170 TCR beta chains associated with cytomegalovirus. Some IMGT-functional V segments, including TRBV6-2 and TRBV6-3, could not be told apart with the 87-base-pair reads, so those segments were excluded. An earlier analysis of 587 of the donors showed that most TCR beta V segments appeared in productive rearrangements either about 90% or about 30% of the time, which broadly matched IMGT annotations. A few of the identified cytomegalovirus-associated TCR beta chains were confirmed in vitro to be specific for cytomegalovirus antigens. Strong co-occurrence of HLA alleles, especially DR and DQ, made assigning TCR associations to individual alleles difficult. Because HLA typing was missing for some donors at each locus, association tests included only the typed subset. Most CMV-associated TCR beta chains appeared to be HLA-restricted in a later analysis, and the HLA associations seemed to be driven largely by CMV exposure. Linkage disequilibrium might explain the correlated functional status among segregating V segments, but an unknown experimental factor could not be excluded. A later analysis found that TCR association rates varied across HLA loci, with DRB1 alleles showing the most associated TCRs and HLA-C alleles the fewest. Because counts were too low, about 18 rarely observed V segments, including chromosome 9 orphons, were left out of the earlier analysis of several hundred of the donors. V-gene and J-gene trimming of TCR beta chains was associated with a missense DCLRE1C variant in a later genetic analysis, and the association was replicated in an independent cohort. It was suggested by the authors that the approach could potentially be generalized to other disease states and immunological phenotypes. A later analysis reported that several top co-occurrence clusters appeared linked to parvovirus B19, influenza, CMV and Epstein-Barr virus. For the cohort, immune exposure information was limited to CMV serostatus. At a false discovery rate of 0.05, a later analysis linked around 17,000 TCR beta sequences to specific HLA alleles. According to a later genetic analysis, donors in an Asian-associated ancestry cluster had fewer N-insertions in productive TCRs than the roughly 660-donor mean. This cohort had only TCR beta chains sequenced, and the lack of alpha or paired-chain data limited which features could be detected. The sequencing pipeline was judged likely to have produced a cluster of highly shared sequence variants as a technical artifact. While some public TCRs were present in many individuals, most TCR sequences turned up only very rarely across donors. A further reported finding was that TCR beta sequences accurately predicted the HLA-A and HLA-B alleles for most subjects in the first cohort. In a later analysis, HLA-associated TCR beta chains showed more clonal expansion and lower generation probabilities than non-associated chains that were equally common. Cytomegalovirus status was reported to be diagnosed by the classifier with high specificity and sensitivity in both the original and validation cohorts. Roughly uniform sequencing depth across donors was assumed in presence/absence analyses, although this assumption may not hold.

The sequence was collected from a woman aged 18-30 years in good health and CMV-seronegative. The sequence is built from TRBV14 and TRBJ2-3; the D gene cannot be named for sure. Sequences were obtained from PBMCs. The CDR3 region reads CASSQEHGASTDTQYF. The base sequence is TGTGCCAGCAGCCAAGAGCACGGTGCTAGCACAGATACGCAGTATTTT. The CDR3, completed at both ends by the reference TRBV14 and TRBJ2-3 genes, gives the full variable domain EAGVTQFPSHSVIEKGQTVTLRCDPISGHDNLYWYRRVMGKEIKFLLHFVKESKQDESGMPNNRFLAERTGGTYSTLKVQPAELEDSGVYFCASSQEHGASTDTQYFGPGTRLTVL.